Each of the 13 T cell receptor beta chains below was sequenced from the same sample in a study of OX40 agonist ivuxolimab in advanced cancers. Assay used: immunoSEQ multiplex PCR; TCRdb lists only in-frame clones, some missing. The data hold approximately 69,000 clones, with almost 90% observed a single time. The sample consisted of CD4+ or CD8+ T cells sorted from blood, taken in a trial of the OX40 agonist ivuxolimab. The receptors shown here come from an adult with an advanced solid tumor such as melanoma, head and neck, liver or kidney cancer.

This chain joins TRBV7-6 and TRBJ2-5; D uncertain. With 4 bases removed from V and 1 base from J, the gap between germline ends came to 13 bases. Germline-derived CDR1 and CDR2 are SGHVS and FNYEAQ. This CDR3 contains 15 residues. CDR3 protein: CASSSGFSVQETQYF. The DNA of the CDR3 is TGTGCCAGCAGCTCCGGGTTTTCCGTCCAAGAGACCCAGTACTTC. The full variable domain, completed using reference TRBV7-6 and TRBJ2-5, is GAGVSQSPRYKVTKRGQDVALRCDPISGHVSLYWYRQALGQGPEFLTYFNYEAQQDKSGLPNDRFSAERPEGSISTLTIQRTEQRDSAMYRCASSSGFSVQETQYFGPGTRLLVL.

This chain connects TRBV7-9 to TRBJ2-7; 8 positions agree with TRBD1. The CDR3 is made up of 12 amino acids. CDR1 and CDR2 from the germline V gene are SEHNR and FQNEAQ (reference sequence). J was trimmed by 7 bases and V by 5 bases; bases with no gene match: 4. CDR3 nucleotides: TGTGCCAGCAGCATACAGGGGGAAGAGCAGTACTTC. This sequence encodes CASSIQGEEQYF.

Details on this clone: Other DNA sequences in this specimen translate into the identical CDR3. The chain joins TRBV30 to TRBJ1-5, with a tentative D call TRBD1 (6 bases). Deletions cut 0 bases from V and 1 base from J, with 16 bases between. The CDR3 extends over 17 amino acids. Germline CDR1 is GTSNPN and CDR2 is SVGIG (reference sequence). CDR3 DNA: TGTGCCTGGAGTGTTGGGGGGGGCCGGGGGAGCAATCAGCCCCAGCATTTT. It codes for CAWSVGGGRGSNQPQHF. The full variable domain, rest sourced from reference TRBV30 and TRBJ1-5, is SQTIHQWPATLVQPVGSPLSLECTVEGTSNPNLYWYRQAAGRGLQLLFYSVGIGQISSEVPQNLSASRPQDRQFILSSKKLLLSDSGFYLCAWSVGGGRGSNQPQHFGDGTRLSIL.

For this clone: The same CDR3 is also encoded by other DNA sequences in this sample. The rearrangement joins TRBV5-1 to TRBJ2-3; 9 bases align to TRBD2. Trimming removed 2 bases from V and 0 bases from J; junction bases left unmatched: 4. The CDR3 extends over 16 amino acids. CDR1 is SGHRS, CDR2 YFSETQ, per germline. The chain's CDR3 is CASSFGTSSSTDTQYF. The CDR3 DNA sequence: TGCGCCAGCAGCTTTGGGACTAGCAGCAGCACAGATACGCAGTATTTT.

This chain joins TRBV7-9 and TRBJ1-2; D possibly corresponds to TRBD1 (5 bases). From germline, CDR1 is SEHNR and CDR2 FQNEAQ (reference sequence). The CDR3 runs 13 residues. The V gene lost 1 base and the J gene lost 4 bases, with 7 bases spanning the gap. The CDR3 spells CASSLVGLYGYTF. The CDR3 DNA follows: TGTGCCAGCAGCTTAGTGGGGCTCTATGGCTACACCTTC.

This clone was seen only a few times. The chain has TRBV25-1 and TRBJ2-7, with 7 bases aligning to TRBD1. The CDR3 totals 15 residues. V lost 6 bases and J lost 7; bases outside the gene matches: 15. Germline V gene lookup returns CDR1 MGHDK and CDR2 SYGVNS. CDR3 amino acids: CASSPKGASGWEQYF. CDR3 DNA: TGTGCCAGCAGCCCCAAGGGGGCCTCGGGCTGGGAGCAGTACTTC.

The chain links TRBV30 to TRBJ2-7; D remains unclear. The CDR3 runs to 12 residues. Trimming removed 3 bases at V and 3 bases at J, with 9 bases between. Per germline, CDR1 GTSNPN and CDR2 SVGIG (reference sequence). CDR3 sequence reads: CAWSPSFYEQYF. In DNA form, the CDR3 reads TGTGCCTGGAGCCCCTCCTTCTACGAGCAGTACTTC. Full variable domain (rest looked up from reference TRBV30 and TRBJ2-7): SQTIHQWPATLVQPVGSPLSLECTVEGTSNPNLYWYRQAAGRGLQLLFYSVGIGQISSEVPQNLSASRPQDRQFILSSKKLLLSDSGFYLCAWSPSFYEQYFGPGTRLTVT.

This clone has just one count. V usage is TRBV30 and J usage is TRBJ2-7; D gene ambiguous. The CDR3 has 13 residues. Between the trimmed V and J ends, which lost 5 bases and 0 bases, there was a span of 11 bases. Germline V gene lookup returns CDR1 GTSNPN and CDR2 SVGIG (reference sequence). The DNA for the CDR3 is TGTGCCTGGGATCCCGGGTTCTCCTACGAGCAGTACTTC. Translated, it gives CAWDPGFSYEQYF.

The chain is built from TRBV11-2 and TRBJ2-2; 11 bases fit TRBD2. Unmatched junction bases numbered 14, after V lost 4 bases and J lost 7 bases. CDR1 is SGHAT and CDR2 is FQNNGV in the germline V gene. This CDR3 is 18 amino acids long. CDR3 protein: CASSSSLAGGLAGGELFF. In DNA, the CDR3 is TGTGCCAGCAGCTCCTCGCTAGCGGGAGGTTTGGCCGGCGGGGAGCTGTTTTTT.

V is TRBV23-1 and J is TRBJ1-4, with TRBD1 matching over 11 bases. TRBV23-1 is an open reading frame, and its role is uncertain. Trimming cost V 3 bases and J 7 bases; bases outside gene matches: 16. CDR3 size: 19 residues. The CDR3 region has the DNA TGCGCCAGCAGTCACCCCACCGGGACAGGGGGGGTGGAAGGTGAAAAACTGTTTTTT. Amino acid sequence: CASSHPTGTGGVEGEKLFF.

This clone has more than one count but fewer than ten. The chain carries TRBV5-1 and TRBJ1-1; D gene unclear. This CDR3 spans 13 amino acids. Germline CDR1 reads SGHRS; CDR2 reads YFSETQ. Deletions cut 4 bases from V and 0 bases from J, with 7 bases between. The CDR3 region has the DNA TGCGCCAGCAGCCCTCAGATGAACACTGAAGCTTTCTTT. It is translated as CASSPQMNTEAFF.

The V call is TRBV11-3, the J call TRBJ1-1; D not certain. The V gene's germline CDR1 is SGHNT and CDR2 YENEEA. V shed 5 bases and J shed 4 bases, with 14 bases lying between them. The CDR3 has 14 amino acids. In DNA form, the CDR3 reads TGTGCCAGCAGCCCGGTGGGCATGAGCACTGAAGCTTTCTTT. This sequence encodes CASSPVGMSTEAFF.

The chain links TRBV9 to TRBJ1-1; D perhaps matches TRBD1 (6 bases). V shed 3 bases and J shed 5 bases, with 17 bases lying between them. Germline CDR1 SGDLS, CDR2 YYNGEE. The CDR3 totals 15 residues. The CDR3 DNA sequence: TGTGCCAGCAGCGCGCTGACAGGTGGGAGGACTGAAGCTTTCTTT. The encoded protein is CASSALTGGRTEAFF. The entire variable domain, with the rest obtained from reference TRBV9 and TRBJ1-1, is as follows: DSGVTQTPKHLITATGQRVTLRCSPRSGDLSVYWYQQSLDQGLQFLIQYYNGEERAKGNILERFSAQQFPDLHSELNLSSLELGDSALYFCASSALTGGRTEAFFGQGTRLTVV.